This T cell receptor (beta chain) stems from a study of shared clonotypes between healthy human individuals. Generated by immunoSEQ multiplex PCR, the TCRdb table keeps only in-frame clones and is missing some. The table records about 2.1 million clones, about 93% of them present only once. With 4 bases removed from V and 6 bases from J, the gap between germline ends came to 14 bases. This CDR3 comprises 14 residues. Germline V gives CDR1 MNHNS, CDR2 SASEGT. Terminally differentiated effector memory CD45RA+ cells were excluded from the naive CD8 cells, which were CD45RO-negative and positively selected for CCR7.

The chain uses TRBV6-1 and TRBJ2-3; weak D call: TRBD1 (5 bases). What was sequenced was naive CD8+ T cells from PBMCs. The sequence came from a man aged 18 to 29 in good health. Some clones in this sample may be carry-over from other donors' samples. The CDR3 coding sequence is TGTGCCAGCAGTGGAGTGTTCCCAGGGGATACGCAGTATTTT. It is translated as CASSGVFPGDTQYF.